The T cell receptor (beta chain) described here comes from a study of T cell responses to AZD1222 COVID-19 vaccine. Produced via immunoSEQ multiplex PCR; TCRdb's table is partial and in-frame only. The table lists 57,000 or so clones, roughly four fifths of them singletons. V dropped 6 bases and J dropped 6; count of bases not matched to a gene: 7. Germline CDR1 and CDR2: MNHEY and SMNVEV (reference sequence). CDR3 length: 13 residues. The specimen was peripheral blood, collected 28 days after the second AZD1222 dose. The J gene is TRBJ2-7, the V gene TRBV27; 8 bases match TRBD2. The receptor was isolated from an adult who received the AZD1222 COVID-19 vaccine. The CDR3: CASSPFRGGEQYF. CDR3 nucleotide sequence: TGTGCCAGCAGCCCCTTCCGGGGGGGCGAGCAGTACTTC.